This T cell receptor beta chain was found in a study of blood T cells in healthy people across ages. Primers used in a second PCR of about 7 to 11 cycles were a sample-barcoded 5' primer and a J-beta primer mix. The template-switch adaptor was a 5' adaptor with 12 random nucleotides. It tagged each cDNA molecule. From the 5' RACE reads, TCRdb called clonotypes with MiXCR, one entry per CDR3 protein. The table includes under 800,000 distinct CDR3 sequences, roughly 44% detected once. Losses at the gene ends were 6 bases for V and 8 bases for J; bases not matched to a gene: 7. The CDR3 spans 15 residues. Germline CDR1 MNHEY, CDR2 SMNVEV (reference sequence).

The sample taken for sequencing was blood. The sequence was collected from an older woman in good health. The V gene is TRBV27, the J gene TRBJ2-1, with TRBD2 matching over 13 bases. CDR3: CASSSGTSGTDEQFF. The CDR3, as DNA: TGTGCCAGCAGCTCCGGGACTAGCGGGACCGATGAGCAGTTCTTC.